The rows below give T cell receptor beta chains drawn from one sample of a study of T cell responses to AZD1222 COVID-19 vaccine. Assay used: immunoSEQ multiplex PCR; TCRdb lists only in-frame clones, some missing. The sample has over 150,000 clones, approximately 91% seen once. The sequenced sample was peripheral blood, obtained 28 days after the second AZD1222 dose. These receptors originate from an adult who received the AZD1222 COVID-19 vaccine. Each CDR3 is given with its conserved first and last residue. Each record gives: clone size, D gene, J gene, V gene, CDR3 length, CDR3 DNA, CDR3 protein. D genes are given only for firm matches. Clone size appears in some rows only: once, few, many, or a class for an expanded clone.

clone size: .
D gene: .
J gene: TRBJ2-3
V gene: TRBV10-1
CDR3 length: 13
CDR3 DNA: TGCGCCAGCAGTGAGTCTGGGAGGGATACGCAGTATTTT
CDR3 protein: CASSESGRDTQYF

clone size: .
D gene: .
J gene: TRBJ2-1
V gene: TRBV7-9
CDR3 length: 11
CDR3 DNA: TGTGCCAGCAGAGGGGAGGCTGAGCAGTTCTTC
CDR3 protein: CASRGEAEQFF

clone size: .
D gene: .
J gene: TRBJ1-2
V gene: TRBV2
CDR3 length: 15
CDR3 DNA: TGTGCCAGCAGTCCTGCAGGGGTTTTGAACTATGGCTACACCTTC
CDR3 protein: CASSPAGVLNYGYTF

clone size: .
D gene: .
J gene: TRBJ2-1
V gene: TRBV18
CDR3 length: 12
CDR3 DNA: TGTGCCAGCTCACCCCTAGTAAATGAGCAGTTCTTC
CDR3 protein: CASSPLVNEQFF

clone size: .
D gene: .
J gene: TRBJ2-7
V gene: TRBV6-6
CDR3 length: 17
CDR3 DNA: TGTGCCAGCAGTCCAGAGGGGGGAAGTTCGAGCCCCTACGAGCAGTACTTC
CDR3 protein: CASSPEGGSSSPYEQYF

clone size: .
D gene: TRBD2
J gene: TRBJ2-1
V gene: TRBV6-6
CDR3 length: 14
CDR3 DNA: TGTGCCAGCAGCCCAGCGGGGATCTACAATGAGCAGTTCTTC
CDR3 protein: CASSPAGIYNEQFF

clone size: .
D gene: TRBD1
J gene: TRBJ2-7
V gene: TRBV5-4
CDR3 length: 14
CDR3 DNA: TGTGCCAGCAGCTTTCCCAGGGGGCCCTACGAGCAGTACTTC
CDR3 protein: CASSFPRGPYEQYF

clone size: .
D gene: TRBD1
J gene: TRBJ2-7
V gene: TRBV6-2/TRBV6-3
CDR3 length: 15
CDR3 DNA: TGTGCCAGCAGTACCCGGGACAGGGGGTTCAACGAGCAGTACTTC
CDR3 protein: CASSTRDRGFNEQYF

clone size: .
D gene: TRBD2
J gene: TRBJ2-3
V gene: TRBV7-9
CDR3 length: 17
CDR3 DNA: TGTGCCAGCAGCTTGGTTGCCCGGCGGACTAGTCCAGATACGCAGTATTTT
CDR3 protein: CASSLVARRTSPDTQYF

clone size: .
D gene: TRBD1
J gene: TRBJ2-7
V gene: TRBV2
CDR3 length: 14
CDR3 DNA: TGTGCCAGCAGTACCGGGACAGGGACCTTCGAGCAGTACTTC
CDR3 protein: CASSTGTGTFEQYF

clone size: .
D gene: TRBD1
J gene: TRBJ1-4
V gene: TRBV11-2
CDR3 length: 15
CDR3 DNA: TGTGCCAGCAGCTTAGGGACAGGGAGCGATGAAAAACTGTTTTTT
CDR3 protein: CASSLGTGSDEKLFF

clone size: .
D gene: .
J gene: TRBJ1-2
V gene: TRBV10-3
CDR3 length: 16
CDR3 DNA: TGTGCCATCCTGTCCGCCTCCGGGGGCCAAGACTATGGCTACACCTTC
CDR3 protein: CAILSASGGQDYGYTF

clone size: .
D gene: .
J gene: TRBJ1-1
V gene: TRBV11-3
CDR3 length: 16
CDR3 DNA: TGTGCCAGCAGCTTAGTTGGCAGCTATATGAACACTGAAGCTTTCTTT
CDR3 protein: CASSLVGSYMNTEAFF

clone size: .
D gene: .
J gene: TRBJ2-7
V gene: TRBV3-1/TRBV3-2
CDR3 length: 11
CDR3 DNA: TGTGCCAGCAGCCAACGGTACGAGCAGTACTTC
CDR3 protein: CASSQRYEQYF

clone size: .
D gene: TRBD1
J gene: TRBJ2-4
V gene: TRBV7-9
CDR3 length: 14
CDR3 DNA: TGTGCCAGCAGCTCGCAGGGGGCGATAAACATTCAGTACTTC
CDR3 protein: CASSSQGAINIQYF

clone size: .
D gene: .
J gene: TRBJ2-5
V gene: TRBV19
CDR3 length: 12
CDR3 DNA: TGTGCCAGTAGTGGTAGGTCGGAGACCCAGTACTTC
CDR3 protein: CASSGRSETQYF

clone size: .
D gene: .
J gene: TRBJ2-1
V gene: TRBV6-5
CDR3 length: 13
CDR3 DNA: TGTGCCAGCAGTTACGTCGGCAACAATGAGCAGTTCTTC
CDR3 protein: CASSYVGNNEQFF

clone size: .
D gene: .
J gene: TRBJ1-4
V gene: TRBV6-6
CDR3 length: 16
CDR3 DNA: TGTGCCAGCAGACCCAACATTTGGGGTTCTAGTGAAAAACTGTTTTTT
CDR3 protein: CASRPNIWGSSEKLFF

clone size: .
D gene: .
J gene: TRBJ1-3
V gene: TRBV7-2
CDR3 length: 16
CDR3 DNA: TGTGCCAGCAGCCCTCAAGGTTCAGGGACCGGAAACACCATATATTTT
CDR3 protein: CASSPQGSGTGNTIYF

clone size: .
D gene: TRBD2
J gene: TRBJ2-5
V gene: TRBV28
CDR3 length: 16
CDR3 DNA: TGTGCCAGCAGTTTTGTCCCGTCGGCTACGGGGGGGACCCAGTACTTC
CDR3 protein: CASSFVPSATGGTQYF

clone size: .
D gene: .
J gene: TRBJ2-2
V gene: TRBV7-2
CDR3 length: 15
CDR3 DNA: TGTGCCAGCAGCCCCGGTATCGGACACACCGGGGAGCTGTTTTTT
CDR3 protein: CASSPGIGHTGELFF

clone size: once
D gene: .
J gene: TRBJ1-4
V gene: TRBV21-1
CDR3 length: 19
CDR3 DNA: TGTGCCAGCCGTCTGGAGGCAGGGACCGGGGAGGCAACTAATGAAAAACTGTTTTTT
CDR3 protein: CASRLEAGTGEATNEKLFF

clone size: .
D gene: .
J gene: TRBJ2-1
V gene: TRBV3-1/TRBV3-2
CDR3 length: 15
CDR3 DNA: TGTGCCAGCAGCCAAGATCCGGGGGGCGTAGGTGAGCAGTTCTTC
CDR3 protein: CASSQDPGGVGEQFF

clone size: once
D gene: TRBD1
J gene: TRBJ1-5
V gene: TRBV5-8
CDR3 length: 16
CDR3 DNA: TGTGCCAGCAGCCGGAAGACAGGGTCGGGAAATCAGCCCCAGCATTTT
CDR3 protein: CASSRKTGSGNQPQHF

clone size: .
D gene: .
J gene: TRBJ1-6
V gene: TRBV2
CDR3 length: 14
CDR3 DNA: TGTGCCGGTCAACAGGGAAGCCGGGATTCACCCCTCCACTTT
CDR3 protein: CAGQQGSRDSPLHF

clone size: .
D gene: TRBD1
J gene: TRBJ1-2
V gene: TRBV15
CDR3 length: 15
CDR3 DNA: TGTGCCACCAGCAGAGAGGACAGGGGCGACTATGGCTACACCTTC
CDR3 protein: CATSREDRGDYGYTF

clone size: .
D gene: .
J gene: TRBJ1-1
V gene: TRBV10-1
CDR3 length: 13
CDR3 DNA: TGCGCCAGCAGGAGGGACGCGTGGACTGAAGCTTTCTTT
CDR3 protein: CASRRDAWTEAFF

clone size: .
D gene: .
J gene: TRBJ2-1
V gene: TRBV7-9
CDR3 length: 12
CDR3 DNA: TGTGCCAGCAGCTCCCTCAGGGATGAGCAGTTCTTC
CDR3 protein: CASSSLRDEQFF

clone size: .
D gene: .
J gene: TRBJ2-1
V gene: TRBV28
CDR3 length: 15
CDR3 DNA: TGTGCCAGCAGTTTAGCGGGCCCTCCCTACAATGAGCAGTTCTTC
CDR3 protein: CASSLAGPPYNEQFF

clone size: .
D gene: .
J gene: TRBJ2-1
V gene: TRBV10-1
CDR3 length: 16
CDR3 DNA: TGCGCCAGCAGTGAGTCGACGCAGCTTGGCTACAATGAGCAGTTCTTC
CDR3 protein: CASSESTQLGYNEQFF

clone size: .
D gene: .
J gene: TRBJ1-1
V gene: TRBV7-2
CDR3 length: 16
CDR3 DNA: TGTGCCAGCAGCTCACCTAGAGGGGGTATGAACACTGAAGCTTTCTTT
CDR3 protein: CASSSPRGGMNTEAFF

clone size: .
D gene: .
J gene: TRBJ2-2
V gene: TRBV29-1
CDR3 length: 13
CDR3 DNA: TGCAGCGTTGAGGCGGTGGTCGCCGGGGAGCTGTTTTTT
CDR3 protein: CSVEAVVAGELFF

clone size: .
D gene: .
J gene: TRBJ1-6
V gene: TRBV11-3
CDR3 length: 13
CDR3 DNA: TGTGCCAGCAGCCCCGACGAAGGAGCACCCCTCCACTTT
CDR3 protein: CASSPDEGAPLHF

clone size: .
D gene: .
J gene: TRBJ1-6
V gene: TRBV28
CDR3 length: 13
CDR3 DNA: TGTGCCAGCTGGAGACAACCGAATTCACCCCTCCACTTT
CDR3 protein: CASWRQPNSPLHF

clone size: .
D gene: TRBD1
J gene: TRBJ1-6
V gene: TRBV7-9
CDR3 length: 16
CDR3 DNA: TGTGCCAGCAGCGAGCCGGGACAGGGGACCAATTCACCCCTCCACTTT
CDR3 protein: CASSEPGQGTNSPLHF

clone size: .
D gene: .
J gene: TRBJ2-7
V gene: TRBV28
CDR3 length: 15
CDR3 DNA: TGTGCCAGCAGTCCGACCAGGGTTGGATTCTACGAGCAGTACTTC
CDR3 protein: CASSPTRVGFYEQYF

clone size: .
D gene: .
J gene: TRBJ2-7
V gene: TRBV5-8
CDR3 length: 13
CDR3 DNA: TGTGCCAGCAGCTTGGGATACGGCTACGAGCAGTACTTC
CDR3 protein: CASSLGYGYEQYF

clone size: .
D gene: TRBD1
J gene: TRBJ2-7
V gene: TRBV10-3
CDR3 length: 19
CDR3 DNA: TGTGCCATCAGTGAGTCGAATGGAATCGGACAGGGGGCCCCCTACGAGCAGTACTTC
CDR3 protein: CAISESNGIGQGAPYEQYF

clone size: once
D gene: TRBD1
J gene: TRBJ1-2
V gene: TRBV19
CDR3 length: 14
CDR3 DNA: TGTGCCAGTACTAATCGAGACAGGGTAAGCGGCTACACCTTC
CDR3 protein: CASTNRDRVSGYTF

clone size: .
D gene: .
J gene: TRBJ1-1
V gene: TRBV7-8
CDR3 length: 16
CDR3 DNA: TGTGCCAGCAGCATCGGGGGGCGGAGAGCGAACACTGAAGCTTTCTTT
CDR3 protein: CASSIGGRRANTEAFF

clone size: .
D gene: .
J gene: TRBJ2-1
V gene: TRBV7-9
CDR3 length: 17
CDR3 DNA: TGTGCCAGCAGCTTTGGGTCCGGGACCGGCTCCTACAATGAGCAGTTCTTC
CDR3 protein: CASSFGSGTGSYNEQFF

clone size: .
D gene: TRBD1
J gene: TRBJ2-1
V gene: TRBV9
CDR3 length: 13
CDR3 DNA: TGTGCCAGCAGCGTAGAGGGGGCTCATGAGCAGTTCTTC
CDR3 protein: CASSVEGAHEQFF

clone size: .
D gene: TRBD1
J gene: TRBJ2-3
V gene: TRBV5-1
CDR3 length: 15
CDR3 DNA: TGCGCCAGCCGCCCTGGGACAGGGAGCACAGATACGCAGTATTTT
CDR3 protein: CASRPGTGSTDTQYF